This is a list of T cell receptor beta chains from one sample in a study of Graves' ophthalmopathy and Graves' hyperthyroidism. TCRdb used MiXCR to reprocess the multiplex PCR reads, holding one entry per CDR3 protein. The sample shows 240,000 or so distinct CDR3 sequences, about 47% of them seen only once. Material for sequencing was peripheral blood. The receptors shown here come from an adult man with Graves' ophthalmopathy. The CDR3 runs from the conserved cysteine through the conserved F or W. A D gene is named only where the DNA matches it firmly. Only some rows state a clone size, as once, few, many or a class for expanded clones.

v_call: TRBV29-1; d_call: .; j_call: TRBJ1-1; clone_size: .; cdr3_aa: CSRNQGTEAFF; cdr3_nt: TGCAGCAGAAACCAGGGGACTGAAGCTTTCTTT
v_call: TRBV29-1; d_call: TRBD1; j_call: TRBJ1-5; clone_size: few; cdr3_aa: CSVAGQGGGGYSNQPQHF; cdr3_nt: TGCAGCGTTGCCGGACAGGGTGGGGGGGGGTATAGCAATCAGCCCCAGCATTTT
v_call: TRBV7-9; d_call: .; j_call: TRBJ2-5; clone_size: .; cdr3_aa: CASSSSGQPGQVGETQYF; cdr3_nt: TGTGCCAGCAGCTCTAGCGGCCAACCGGGACAGGTGGGGGAGACCCAGTACTTC
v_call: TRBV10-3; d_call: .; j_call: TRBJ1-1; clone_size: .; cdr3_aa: CAISGTQGNTEAFF; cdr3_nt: TGTGCCATCAGTGGGACACAGGGGAACACTGAAGCTTTCTTT
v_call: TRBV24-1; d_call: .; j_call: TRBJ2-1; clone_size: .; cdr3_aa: CATSDINNEQFF; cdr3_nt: TGTGCCACCAGTGATATAAACAATGAGCAGTTCTTC
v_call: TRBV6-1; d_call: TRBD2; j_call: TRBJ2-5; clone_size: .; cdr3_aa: CASRGGLAAETQYF; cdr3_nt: TGTGCCAGCAGGGGGGGACTAGCCGCAGAGACCCAGTACTTC
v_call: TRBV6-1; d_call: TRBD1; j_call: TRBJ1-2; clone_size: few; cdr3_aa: CASTPGQKAYYGYTF; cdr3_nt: TGTGCCAGCACTCCGGGACAGAAGGCTTACTATGGCTACACCTTC
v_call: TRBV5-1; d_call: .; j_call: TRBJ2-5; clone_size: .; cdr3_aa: CASNLGPTEETQYF; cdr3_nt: TGCGCCAGCAACCTAGGACCGACGGAAGAGACCCAGTACTTC
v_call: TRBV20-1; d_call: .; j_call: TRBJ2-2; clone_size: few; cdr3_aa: CSASGSGNTGELFF; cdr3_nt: TGCAGTGCTAGTGGTAGCGGGAACACCGGGGAGCTGTTTTTT
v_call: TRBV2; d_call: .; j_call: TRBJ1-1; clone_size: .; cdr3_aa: CASSVLAIRAFF; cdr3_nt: TGTGCCAGCAGTGTTTTGGCGATTCGAGCTTTCTTT
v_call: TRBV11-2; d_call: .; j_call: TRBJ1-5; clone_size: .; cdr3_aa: CVSSLAGNQPQHF; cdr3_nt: TGTGTCAGCAGCTTAGCTGGCAATCAGCCCCAGCATTTT
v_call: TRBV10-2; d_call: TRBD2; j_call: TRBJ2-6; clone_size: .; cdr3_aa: CASSYSLAGGKVLTF; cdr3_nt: TGTGCCAGCAGTTACTCACTAGCGGGAGGGAAAGTCCTGACTTTC
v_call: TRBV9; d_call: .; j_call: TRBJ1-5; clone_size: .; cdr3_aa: CASSQEVLQGGNQPQHF; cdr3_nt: TGCGCCAGCAGCCAAGAGGTACTACAGGGAGGCAATCAGCCCCAGCATTTT
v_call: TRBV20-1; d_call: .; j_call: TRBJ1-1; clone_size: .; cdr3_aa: CSATPTDRTTEAFF; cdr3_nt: TGCAGTGCTACACCCACTGACAGGACCACTGAAGCTTTCTTT
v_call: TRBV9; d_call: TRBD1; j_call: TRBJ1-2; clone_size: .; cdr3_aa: CASSPPGQGLIRTVYGYTF; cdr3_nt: TGTGCCAGCTCACCACCGGGACAGGGTCTGATCCGTACGGTCTATGGCTACACCTTC
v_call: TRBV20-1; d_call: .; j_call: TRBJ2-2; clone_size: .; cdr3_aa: CSAIVHLTGELFF; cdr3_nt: TGCAGTGCTATCGTCCATTTAACCGGGGAGCTGTTTTTT